The clone carrying this TCR beta chain was seen many times. Researchers amplified the TCR beta CDR3 regions from RNA transcripts. Primed by the HTBI set, a first-round RT-PCR was run on the TCR CDR3. TCRdb re-called the multiplex PCR reads through MiXCR, storing one row per CDR3 protein. The repertoire holds approximately 560,000 distinct CDR3 sequences, with around 14% as singletons. With 6 bases clipped from V and 3 bases from J, the junction kept 13 bases outside the gene matches. This CDR3 has 16 residues. Germline V lookup: CDR1 MNHNS, CDR2 SASEGT. The data were taken from a study of T cells in Graves' hyperthyroidism and ophthalmopathy. The authors deemed Graves' hyperthyroidism stable absent ophthalmopathy progression within 18 months.

Sequenced: blood. The sequence was collected from a woman aged 25-40 years with Graves' hyperthyroidism. The V call is TRBV6-1, the J call TRBJ1-2; 7 nucleotides align to TRBD1. CDR3 DNA sequence: TGTGCCAGCAGCCGGGACAGTTATTCGGAGGACTATGGCTACACCTTC. Protein: CASSRDSYSEDYGYTF.